What follows are 22 T cell receptor beta chains derived from one specimen sequenced in a study of tumor and adjacent non-tumor tissue in lung cancer. TCRbeta libraries were built with three rounds of nested PCR, modified from ARM-PCR. TCRdb ran MiXCR on the multiplex PCR reads and lists one entry per CDR3 protein. Of under 150,000 distinct CDR3 sequences detected, around 67% appear once; the ten largest clones hold 15% to 20%. No cell sorting was done before RNA was extracted from the tissue. Sequenced material: lung tumor tissue. Receptor source: a man in his 60s with small cell lung cancer.

The chain recombines TRBV20-1 with TRBJ1-1, with D maybe TRBD1 (5 bases). There are 13 residues in the CDR3. Germline V gene data show CDR1 as DFQATT and CDR2 as SNEGSKA (reference sequence). The CDR3 spells CNAREGTNTEAFF. CDR3 DNA sequence: TGCAACGCTAGAGAGGGGACTAACACTGAAGCTTTCTTT.

About this clonotype: This clone may be a read error of a much larger clone one base away. V and J are TRBV6-5 and TRBJ1-1; 7 bases fit TRBD1. The CDR3 is 13 amino acids. Per the germline V gene, CDR1 is MNHEY and CDR2 is SVGAGI. CDR3 region: CTSSYRNRGEAFF. CDR3 DNA sequence: TGTACCAGCAGTTACCGCAACAGGGGTGAAGCTTTCTTT.

The chain couples TRBV12-3 or TRBV12-4 to TRBJ1-3, with D uncertain. The germline V and J ends were trimmed by 2 bases and 0 bases, with 8 bases remaining between them. The CDR3 covers 15 residues. This CDR3 reads CASSLPLSSGNTIYF. The CDR3 DNA follows: TGTGCCAGCAGTTTACCCTTGAGCTCTGGAAACACCATATATTTT.

Points on this clonotype: This may stem from a read error, because a much larger clone lies one nucleotide away. The CDR3 bases are TGCAGTGCTATACAGTCAATAGCGGTAGGGCTCGGGCAGTACTTC. Translation gives CSAIQSIAVGLGQYF. The chain recombines TRBV20-1 with TRBJ2-7, with D possibly matching TRBD2 (6 bases). This CDR3 comprises 15 residues. Germline V CDR1 and CDR2: DFQATT, SNEGSKA (reference sequence). The V and J ends lost 4 bases and 9 bases respectively, with 25 bases between them.

Turning to this clonotype: A read error may explain this, as a much larger clone is one base away. The chain joins TRBV11-2 to TRBJ2-2, with D uncertain. Trimming pared 7 bases from V and 8 bases from J, leaving 8 bases between. CDR1 SGHAT and CDR2 FQNNGV come from the germline V gene. This CDR3 comprises 11 residues. In DNA, the CDR3 is TGTGCCAGCAACTGGCGGGGGGAGCTGTTTTTT. The encoded protein is CASNWRGELFF.

The CDR3 DNA reads as TGCAGTGCTCCGAAGCCGGGCGAGGGCAATGAGCAGTTCTTC. Translated: CSAPKPGEGNEQFF. This sequence joins TRBV20-1 and TRBJ2-1; a possible D gene is TRBD2 (5 bases). Germline CDR1 and CDR2: DFQATT and SNEGSKA (reference sequence). V was clipped by 5 bases and J by 6 bases, with 17 bases between them. There are 14 residues in the CDR3.

CDR3 nucleotide sequence: TGTGCCAGCAGTGGAGTCGGGCAGGGCCTATCCTGGCGCGAGCAGTACGTC. Translated: CASSGVGQGLSWREQYV. This sequence joins TRBV6-1 and TRBJ2-7, with D possibly matching TRBD1 (5 bases). Germline values: CDR1 MNHNS, CDR2 SASEGT. CDR3 length: 17 residues. The ends were cut back, 4 bases at V and 6 bases at J, with 25 bases in the middle.

This clonotype was counted many times. An end of the junction does not agree with germline; a read error may underlie this. This chain uses TRBV6-1 with TRBJ2-3; 8 bases agree with TRBD2. This CDR3 is built from 15 residues. CDR1 is MNHNS and CDR2 is SASEGT in the germline V gene. The CDR3, as DNA: TGTGCCAGCAGTGAATCTGTGACTAGCGAGAGGTCTAGTCGTTTT. This translates into CASSESVTSERSSRF.

The chain joins TRBV4-2 to TRBJ1-4; D gene uncertain. Germline CDR1 and CDR2: LGHNA and YNFKEQ. V lost 10 bases and J lost 5, with 17 bases in between. The CDR3 consists of 14 residues. The CDR3 region is CAISQEDLNEKLFF. CDR3 bases: TGTGCCATCAGTCAAGAGGATTTGAATGAAAAACTGTTTTTT.

This clonotype appeared many times. The chain couples TRBV11-3 to TRBJ2-3, with 7 positions matching TRBD2. Germline V gene sequence: CDR1 SGHNT, CDR2 YENEEA. CDR3 length: 14 residues. The ends lost 5 bases at V and 8 bases at J; junction bases unmatched: 10. CDR3 sequence (DNA): TGTGCCAGCAGCACCCGGACTAGTTCGGGTACGCAGTATTTT. Protein sequence: CASSTRTSSGTQYF.

As concerns this clonotype: The final CDR3 position lacks the conserved phenylalanine or tryptophan, pointing to a likely read error. The chain combines TRBV29-1 with TRBJ2-3; maybe TRBD1 (5 bases). The germline V gene encodes CDR1 SQVTM and CDR2 ANQGSEA. The CDR3 has 11 amino acids. The CDR3 DNA is TGCGGCGTTGGACAACGAGATACGCAGTATTTA. This codes for CGVGQRDTQYL.

On this clonotype itself: Possible read error: a much larger clone is one base away. V usage is TRBV20-1 and J usage is TRBJ2-7, with 8 nucleotides matching TRBD2. The CDR3 has 14 amino acids. CDR1 and CDR2 (germline): DFQATT, SNEGSKA (reference sequence). The CDR3 loop reads CSVRVISGIPEQYF. CDR3 in DNA: TGCAGTGTTAGAGTGATTAGCGGGATTCCCGAGCAGTACTTC.

V gene TRBV11-2 combines with J gene TRBJ2-3; D uncertain. V shed 8 bases and J shed 4 bases, with 19 bases lying between them. Germline V gene lookup returns CDR1 SGHAT and CDR2 FQNNGV. CDR3 length: 15 amino acids. The CDR3, as DNA: TGTGCCAGCTGCCTGGCGCTGGCAAGCGCAGATACGCAGTATTTT. It specifies CASCLALASADTQYF. Complete variable domain (other parts from reference TRBV11-2 and TRBJ2-3): EAGVAQSPRYKIIEKRQSVAFWCNPISGHATLYWYQQILGQGPKLLIQFQNNGVVDDSQLPKDRFSAERLKGVDSTLKIQPAKLEDSAVYLCASCLALASADTQYFGPGTRLTVL.

This clonotype has more than one count but fewer than ten. With a much larger clone just one base away, this may be a read error. The chain uses TRBV20-1 and TRBJ2-7; 13 bases map to TRBD2. Germline lookup yields CDR1 DFQATT and CDR2 SNEGSKA (reference sequence). This CDR3 spans 14 amino acids. The ends lost 7 bases at V and 7 bases at J; junction bases unmatched: 10. For the CDR3, the DNA is TGCAGTGTCCCACTAGCGGGAGGGCCGAGTGAGCAGTACTTC. Translated, it gives CSVPLAGGPSEQYF.

Turning to this clonotype: Here the CDR3 omits its conserved ending phenylalanine or tryptophan, so a read error is the likely source. The V gene is TRBV29-1, the J gene TRBJ2-6; D uncertain. The CDR3 spans 13 residues. The V end was cut by 3 bases, the J end by 4 bases, with 7 bases between. Germline CDR1 SQVTM, CDR2 ANQGSEA. The CDR3 spells CSVDVGGANVLTL. CDR3 sequence (DNA): TGCAGCGTTGATGTGGGGGGGGCCAACGTCCTGACTCTC.

This clonotype was counted only a few times. The V and J genes are TRBV10-2 and TRBJ2-4; TRBD2 matches 7 bases. V was pared by 0 bases and J by 2 bases, with 10 bases of the junction left unmatched. Germline V CDR1 and CDR2: WSHSY, SAAADI. The CDR3 runs 18 residues. The DNA of the CDR3 is TGCGCCAGCAGTGAGTCGAGTGGACTAGAAGTTACCAAAAACATTCAGTACTTC. It is translated as CASSESSGLEVTKNIQYF.

Details on this clonotype: A much larger clonotype is one base distant, so this may be a read error. The chain employs TRBV5-5 and TRBJ1-1; the match to TRBD1 covers 8 bases. The V gene's germline CDR1 is SGHKS and CDR2 YYEKEE (reference sequence). The CDR3 sequence is 13 residues long. The chain's CDR3 is CASSPDRDTEVFF. Written as DNA, the CDR3 is TGTGCCAGCAGCCCGGACAGGGATACTGAAGTTTTCTTT.

CDR3 sequence: CASRSTGATWYTF. DNA for the CDR3: TGTGCCAGCAGATCAACAGGGGCTACGTGGTACACCTTC. The rearrangement uses TRBV11-2 and TRBJ1-2; 7 bases are a match to TRBD1. The ends lost 6 bases at V and 11 bases at J; junction bases unmatched: 12. The CDR3 totals 13 residues. Germline CDR1 SGHAT, CDR2 FQNNGV.

Remarks on this clonotype: Mismatch with germline at one junction end may stem from a read error. The chain joins TRBV4-1 to TRBJ2-2, with D perhaps TRBD1 (7 bases). Germline V CDR1 and CDR2: MGHRA, YSYEKL. The CDR3 loop spans 15 amino acids. Here the CDR3 reads CACSSRGAYTWELFF. Here the CDR3 DNA reads TGCGCCTGCAGCAGCAGGGGGGCCTATACCTGGGAGCTGTTTTTT.

For this clonotype: A much larger clone differs by one base, so this may be a read error. A read error is likely, as this CDR3 ends without the conserved phenylalanine or tryptophan. V gene TRBV20-1 combines with J gene TRBJ2-3; perhaps TRBD2 as D (6 bases). V was trimmed by 0 bases and J by 5 bases, leaving 18 bases between them. There are 16 residues in the CDR3. The germline V gene encodes CDR1 DFQATT and CDR2 SNEGSKA (reference sequence). This chain's CDR3 is CSARDGAGLREDTQYL. DNA for the CDR3: TGCAGTGCTAGAGATGGAGCGGGCCTCAGGGAAGATACGCAGTATCTT.

This clonotype occurred a few times. The chain has TRBV20-1 and TRBJ1-6, with D possibly TRBD1 on 5 matching bases. Germline V gene sequence: CDR1 DFQATT, CDR2 SNEGSKA (reference sequence). V gave up 1 base and J gave up 7 bases, with 5 bases separating them. The CDR3 has 12 amino acids. The CDR3 sequence is CSARGTNSPLHF. The DNA for the CDR3 is TGCAGTGCTAGAGGGACAAATTCACCCCTCCACTTT.

V usage is TRBV20-1 and J usage is TRBJ2-5; D might be TRBD1 (6 bases). Germline V gene data show CDR1 as DFQATT and CDR2 as SNEGSKA (reference sequence). V was pared by 1 base and J by 0 bases, with 6 bases between. The CDR3 sequence is 13 residues long. CDR3 in amino acids: CSARGQDQETQYF. In nucleotides, the CDR3 is TGCAGTGCTAGAGGACAGGACCAAGAGACCCAGTACTTC.